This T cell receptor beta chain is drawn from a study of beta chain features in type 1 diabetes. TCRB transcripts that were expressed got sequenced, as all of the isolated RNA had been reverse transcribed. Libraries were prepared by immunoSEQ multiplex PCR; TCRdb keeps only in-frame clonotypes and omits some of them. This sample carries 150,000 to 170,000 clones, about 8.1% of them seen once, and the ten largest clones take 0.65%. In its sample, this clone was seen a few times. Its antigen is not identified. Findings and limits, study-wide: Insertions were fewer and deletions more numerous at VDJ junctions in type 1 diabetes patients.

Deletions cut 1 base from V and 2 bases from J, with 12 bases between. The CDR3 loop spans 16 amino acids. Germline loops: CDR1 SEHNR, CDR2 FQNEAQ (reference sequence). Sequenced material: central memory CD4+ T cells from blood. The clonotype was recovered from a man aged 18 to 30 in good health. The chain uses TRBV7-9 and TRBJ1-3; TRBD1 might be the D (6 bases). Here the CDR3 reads CASSLVYRDAGNTIYF. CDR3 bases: TGTGCCAGCAGCTTAGTCTACAGGGACGCTGGAAACACCATATATTTT.